The 20 T cell receptor beta chains below were found in one sample sequenced in a study of cytomegalovirus exposure and HLA in healthy donors. TCRdb's copy holds only in-frame clones and misses some; the assay was immunoSEQ multiplex PCR. The data hold fewer than 350,000 clones, with 85% to 90% observed a single time. The sample was PBMCs. The receptors were sampled from a woman aged 18-30 years in good health and CMV-seronegative.

The V call is TRBV5-1, the J call TRBJ2-1; D might be TRBD2 (6 bases). The CDR3 sequence is 20 residues long. In germline, CDR1 is SGHRS, CDR2 YFSETQ. With 1 base removed from V and 6 bases from J, the gap between germline ends came to 29 bases. CDR3: CASSLLPTPRGALWVNEQFF. CDR3 in DNA: TGCGCCAGCAGCTTGTTGCCGACCCCCCGCGGGGCCCTTTGGGTCAATGAGCAGTTCTTC.

The chain recombines TRBV27 with TRBJ2-6; 8 bases agree with TRBD1. This CDR3 is 17 amino acids long. The germline gives CDR1 MNHEY, CDR2 SMNVEV (reference sequence). J was trimmed by 2 bases and V by 3 bases; bases with no gene match: 6. The CDR3 DNA reads TGTGCCAGCAGTTTTGACAGGGGTTTCCCTGGGGCCAACGTCCTGACTTTC. Its translation is CASSFDRGFPGANVLTF.

Of note for this clone: Compared with germline, one end of the junction differs, possibly owing to a read error. This chain links TRBV11-2 with TRBJ2-1, with 7 nucleotides matching TRBD2. Looked up from germline, CDR1 is SGHAT and CDR2 is FQNNGV. The CDR3 spans 14 residues. The CDR3 is CTSRREVSYNEQFF. CDR3 sequence (DNA): TGTACCAGCCGTCGGGAGGTATCCTACAATGAGCAGTTCTTC.

J is TRBJ2-2 and V is TRBV14; D might be TRBD1 (5 bases). The CDR3 sequence is 15 residues long. In germline, CDR1 is SGHDN, CDR2 FVKESK. Deletions cut 4 bases from V and 0 bases from J, with 9 bases between. CDR3: CASSPRRANTGELFF. The CDR3 bases are TGTGCCAGCAGCCCTCGCAGGGCGAACACCGGGGAGCTGTTTTTT.

V gene TRBV6-5 combines with J gene TRBJ1-3, with TRBD1 matching over 7 bases. V shed 8 bases and J 2 bases; nucleotides not matched to a gene: 3. The CDR3 is 13 amino acids. Germline V gene lookup returns CDR1 MNHEY and CDR2 SVGAGI. The CDR3 sequence: CASGQDAGNTIYF. The CDR3 DNA is TGTGCCAGCGGACAGGACGCTGGAAACACCATATATTTT.

This clone is a singleton in its sample. The chain has TRBV4-3 and TRBJ1-1; D not certain. The germline V gene encodes CDR1 LGHNA and CDR2 YSLEER. This CDR3 is 15 amino acids long. Trimming stripped 0 bases from V and 3 bases from J, with 11 bases between. CDR3 protein: CASSQDSGSYTEAFF. For the CDR3, the DNA is TGCGCCAGCAGCCAAGATTCGGGGTCGTACACTGAAGCTTTCTTT.

The chain links TRBV5-1 to TRBJ2-2; TRBD2 agrees at 10 bases. V lost 3 bases, J lost 5 bases, and 13 bases stayed unmatched. This CDR3 has 18 residues. CDR1 SGHRS and CDR2 YFSETQ come from the germline V gene. CDR3 residues: CASSSYLTSGTGTGELFF. CDR3 DNA: TGCGCCAGCAGCTCCTACCTCACTAGCGGGACTGGTACCGGGGAGCTGTTTTTT.

The chain is built from TRBV5-4 and TRBJ1-2; D gene uncertain. Germline V CDR1 and CDR2: SGHNT, YYREEE (reference sequence). The CDR3 is made up of 14 amino acids. Trimming pared 0 bases from V and 2 bases from J, leaving 8 bases between. The DNA for the CDR3 is TGTGCCAGCAGCTTGGGTCCAGTCAACTATGGCTACACCTTC. It is translated as CASSLGPVNYGYTF.

The chain joins TRBV6-5 to TRBJ2-7; 7 bases match TRBD2. CDR3 size: 12 residues. CDR1 and CDR2 from the germline V gene are MNHEY and SVGAGI. The junction had 5 bases not matched to a gene; V was cut back by 5 bases and J by 7 bases. The CDR3 DNA follows: TGTGCCAGCAGTCATCTCGGGGGGGAGCAGTACTTC. It yields the protein CASSHLGGEQYF.

This chain links TRBV5-1 with TRBJ2-3, with unresolved D. V lost 4 bases to trimming and J lost 0 bases, with 12 bases between them. There are 15 residues in the CDR3. In germline, CDR1 is SGHRS, CDR2 YFSETQ. CDR3 bases: TGCGCCAGCAGCCTAGACGGTCCTAGCACAGATACGCAGTATTTT. Protein: CASSLDGPSTDTQYF.

The chain is built from TRBV5-4 and TRBJ2-7; 9 bases match TRBD2. The CDR3 consists of 14 residues. The V gene end was trimmed by 1 base and the J gene end by 3 bases; junction bases not matched to a gene: 2. The germline V gene has CDR1 SGHNT and CDR2 YYREEE (reference sequence). CDR3 amino acids: CASSLSGRIYEQYF. The DNA of the CDR3 is TGTGCCAGCAGCTTGAGCGGGAGGATCTACGAGCAGTACTTC.

The chain combines TRBV7-2 with TRBJ2-5, with D possibly being TRBD2 (5 bases). This CDR3 region has 13 residues. The germline V gene encodes CDR1 SGHTA and CDR2 FQGNSA. Deletions cut 6 bases from V and 5 bases from J, with 13 bases between. In nucleotides, the CDR3 is TGTGCCAGCAGTCCCGCTAGCCGGGAGACCCAGTACTTC. Protein: CASSPASRETQYF.

The chain is built from TRBV4-1 and TRBJ2-3; TRBD2 aligns across 15 bases. The CDR3 has 16 amino acids. The ends lost 2 bases at V and 8 bases at J; junction bases unmatched: 5. Germline V CDR1 and CDR2: MGHRA, YSYEKL. The CDR3 reads CASSQWTSGRAGTQYF. The CDR3 DNA is TGCGCCAGCAGCCAATGGACTAGCGGGAGGGCGGGTACGCAGTATTTT.

The rearrangement uses TRBV19 and TRBJ2-7; 7 bases agree with TRBD1. The CDR3 spans 11 residues. In germline, CDR1 is LNHDA, CDR2 SQIVND (reference sequence). Unmatched junction bases numbered 1, after V lost 8 bases and J lost 3 bases. The chain's CDR3 is CASGTDYEQYF. In DNA form, the CDR3 reads TGTGCCAGTGGGACAGACTACGAGCAGTACTTC.

A single count supports this clone. The chain employs TRBV2 and TRBJ2-7; no clear D gene. The CDR3 runs to 14 residues. V lost 7 bases and J 5 bases, leaving 18 bases between the germline ends. The V gene's germline CDR1 is SNHLY and CDR2 FYNNEI. In DNA, the CDR3 is TGTGCCAGCACGTCGTGGCGGAACCCAAACGAGCAGTACTTC. Residues: CASTSWRNPNEQYF.

The chain employs TRBV6-6 and TRBJ2-1, with 9 bases aligning to TRBD2. V trimming: 6 bases; J trimming: 3 bases; junction bases outside the gene matches: 3. This CDR3 is 14 amino acids long. Germline V CDR1 and CDR2: MNHNY, SVGAGI (reference sequence). The CDR3 nucleotides are TGTGCCAGCAGAAAGACTAGCGGCTACAATGAGCAGTTCTTC. Residues: CASRKTSGYNEQFF.

The chain joins TRBV5-1 to TRBJ1-2; 9 bases fit TRBD1. The V and J ends lost 4 bases and 7 bases, in that order; junction bases with no gene match: 8. Germline CDR1 reads SGHRS; CDR2 reads YFSETQ. CDR3 size: 14 residues. The CDR3 sequence: CASSPTDRGAGYTF. CDR3 sequence (DNA): TGCGCCAGCAGCCCGACGGACAGGGGCGCTGGCTACACCTTC. The whole variable domain, filled in from reference TRBV5-1 and TRBJ1-2, reads KAGVTQTPRYLIKTRGQQVTLSCSPISGHRSVSWYQQTPGQGLQFLFEYFSETQRNKGNFPGRFSGRQFSNSRSEMNVSTLELGDSALYLCASSPTDRGAGYTFGSGTRLTVV.

The CDR3 reads CASSLTSGTLYNEQFF. The DNA of the CDR3 is TGCGCCAGCAGCTTGACTAGCGGGACTTTGTACAATGAGCAGTTCTTC. V and J are TRBV5-1 and TRBJ2-1; 10 bases agree with TRBD2. Germline-derived CDR1 and CDR2 are SGHRS and YFSETQ. CDR3 length equals 16 residues. Losses at the gene ends were 1 base for V and 4 bases for J; bases not matched to a gene: 5.

J is TRBJ2-5 and V is TRBV19; possible D gene TRBD1, 7 bases. In germline, CDR1 is LNHDA, CDR2 SQIVND (reference sequence). The V end was cut by 8 bases, the J end by 2 bases, with 15 bases between. The CDR3 is made up of 14 amino acids. Here the CDR3 reads CASSGQAGQETQYF. As DNA, the CDR3 is TGTGCCAGTTCCGGACAGGCGGGGCAAGAGACCCAGTACTTC.

J is TRBJ1-5 and V is TRBV15, with D possibly TRBD1 on 5 matching bases. CDR3 length: 16 amino acids. The germline CDR1 and CDR2 sequences are LNHNV and YYDKDF (reference sequence). V was clipped by 0 bases and J by 5 bases, with 14 bases between them. This CDR3 reads CATSRDRAGQDQPQHF. As DNA, the CDR3 is TGTGCCACCAGCAGAGATCGCGCAGGGCAAGATCAGCCCCAGCATTTT.